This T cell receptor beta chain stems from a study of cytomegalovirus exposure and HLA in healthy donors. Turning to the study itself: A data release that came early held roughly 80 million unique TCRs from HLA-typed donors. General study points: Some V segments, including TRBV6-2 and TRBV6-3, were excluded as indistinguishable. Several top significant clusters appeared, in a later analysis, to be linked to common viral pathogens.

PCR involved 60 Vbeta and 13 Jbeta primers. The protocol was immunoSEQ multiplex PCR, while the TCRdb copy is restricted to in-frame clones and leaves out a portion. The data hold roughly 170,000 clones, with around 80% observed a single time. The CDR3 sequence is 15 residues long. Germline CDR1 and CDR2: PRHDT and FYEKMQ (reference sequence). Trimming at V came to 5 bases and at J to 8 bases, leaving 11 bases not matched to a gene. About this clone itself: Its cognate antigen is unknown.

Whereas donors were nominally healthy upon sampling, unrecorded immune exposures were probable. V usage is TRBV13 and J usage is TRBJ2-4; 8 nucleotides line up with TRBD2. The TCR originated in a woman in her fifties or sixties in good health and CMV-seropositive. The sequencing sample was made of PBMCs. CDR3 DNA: TGTGCCAGCAGCAAAAATCGGGGGGGCTGGGACATTCAGTACTTC. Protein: CASSKNRGGWDIQYF.